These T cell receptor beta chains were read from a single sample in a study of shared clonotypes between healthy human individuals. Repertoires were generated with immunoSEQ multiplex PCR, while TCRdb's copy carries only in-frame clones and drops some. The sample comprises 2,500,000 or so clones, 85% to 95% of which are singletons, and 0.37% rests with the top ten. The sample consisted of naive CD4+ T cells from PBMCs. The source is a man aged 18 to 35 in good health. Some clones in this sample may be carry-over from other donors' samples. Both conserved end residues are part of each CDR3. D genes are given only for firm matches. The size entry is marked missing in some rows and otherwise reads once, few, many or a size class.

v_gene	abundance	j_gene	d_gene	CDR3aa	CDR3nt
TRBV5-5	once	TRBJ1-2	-	CASYGQGYGYTF	TGTGCCAGTTACGGACAAGGCTATGGCTACACCTTC
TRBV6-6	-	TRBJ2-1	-	CASSLQGNEQFF	TGTGCCAGCAGTTTACAGGGCAATGAGCAGTTCTTC
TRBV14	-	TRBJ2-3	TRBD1	CASATGTGALTDTQYF	TGTGCCAGCGCTACCGGGACAGGGGCGCTCACAGATACGCAGTATTTT
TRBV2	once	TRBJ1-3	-	CASSPGVGGNTIYF	TGTGCCAGCAGTCCAGGGGTAGGGGGAAACACCATATATTTT
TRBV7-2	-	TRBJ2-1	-	CASSLVYWGRGDEQFF	TGTGCCAGCAGCTTAGTTTACTGGGGCAGAGGAGATGAGCAGTTCTTC
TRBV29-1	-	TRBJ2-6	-	CSVEDGRTPGANVLTF	TGCAGCGTTGAAGACGGAAGGACCCCTGGGGCCAACGTCCTGACTTTC
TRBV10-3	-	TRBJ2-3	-	CASGQGGDTQYF	TGTGCCAGCGGACAGGGAGGGGATACGCAGTATTTT
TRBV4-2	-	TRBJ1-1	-	CASSQGGGGNTEAFF	TGTGCCAGCAGCCAAGGTGGAGGCGGGAACACTGAAGCTTTCTTT
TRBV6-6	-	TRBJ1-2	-	CASSYREPTHYGYTF	TGTGCCAGCAGTTACCGGGAACCTACCCACTATGGCTACACCTTC
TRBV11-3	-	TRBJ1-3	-	CASSPEGAGNTIYF	TGTGCCAGCAGCCCTGAAGGGGCTGGAAACACCATATATTTT